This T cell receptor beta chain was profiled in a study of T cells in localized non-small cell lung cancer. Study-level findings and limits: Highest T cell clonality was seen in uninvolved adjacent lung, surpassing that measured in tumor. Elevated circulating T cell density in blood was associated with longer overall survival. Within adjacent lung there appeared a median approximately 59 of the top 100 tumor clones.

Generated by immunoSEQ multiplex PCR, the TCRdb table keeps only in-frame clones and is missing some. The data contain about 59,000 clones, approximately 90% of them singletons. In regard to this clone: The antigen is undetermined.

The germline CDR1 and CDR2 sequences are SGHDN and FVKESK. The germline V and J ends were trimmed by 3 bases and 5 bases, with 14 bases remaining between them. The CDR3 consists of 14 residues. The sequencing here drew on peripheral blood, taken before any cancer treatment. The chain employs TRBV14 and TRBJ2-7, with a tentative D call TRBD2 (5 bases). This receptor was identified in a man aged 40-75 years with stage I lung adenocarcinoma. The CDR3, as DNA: TGTGCCAGCAGCCATTCGACCGTGCGGGACGAGCAGTACTTC. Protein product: CASSHSTVRDEQYF.